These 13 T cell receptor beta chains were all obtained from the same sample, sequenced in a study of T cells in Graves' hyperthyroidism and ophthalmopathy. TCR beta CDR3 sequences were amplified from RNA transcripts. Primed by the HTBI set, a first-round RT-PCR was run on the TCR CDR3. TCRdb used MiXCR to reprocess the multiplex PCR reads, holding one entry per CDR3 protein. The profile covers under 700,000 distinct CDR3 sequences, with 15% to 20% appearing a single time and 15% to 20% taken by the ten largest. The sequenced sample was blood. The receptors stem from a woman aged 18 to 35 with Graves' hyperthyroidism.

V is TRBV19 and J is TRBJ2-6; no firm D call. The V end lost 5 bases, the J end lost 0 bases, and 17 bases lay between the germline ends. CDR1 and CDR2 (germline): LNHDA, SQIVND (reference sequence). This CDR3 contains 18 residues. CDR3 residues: CASSPPGIPLSGANVLTF. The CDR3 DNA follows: TGTGCCAGTAGTCCCCCAGGCATACCCCTCTCTGGGGCCAACGTCCTGACTTTC.

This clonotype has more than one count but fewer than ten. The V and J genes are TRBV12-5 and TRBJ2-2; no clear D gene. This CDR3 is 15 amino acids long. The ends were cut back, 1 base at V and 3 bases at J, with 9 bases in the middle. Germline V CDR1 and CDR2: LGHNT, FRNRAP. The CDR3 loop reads CASGLEARYTGELFF. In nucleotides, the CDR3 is TGTGCTAGTGGTTTGGAGGCTAGGTACACCGGGGAGCTGTTTTTT.

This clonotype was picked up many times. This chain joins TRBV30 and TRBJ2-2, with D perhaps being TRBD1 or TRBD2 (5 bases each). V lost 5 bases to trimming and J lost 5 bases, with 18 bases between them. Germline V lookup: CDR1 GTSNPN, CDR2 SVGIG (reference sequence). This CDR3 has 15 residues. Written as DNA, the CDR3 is TGTGCCTGGGGGACCGCCCGTGTCATAACCGGGGAGCTGTTTTTT. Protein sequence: CAWGTARVITGELFF. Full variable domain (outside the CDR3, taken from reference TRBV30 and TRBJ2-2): SQTIHQWPATLVQPVGSPLSLECTVEGTSNPNLYWYRQAAGRGLQLLFYSVGIGQISSEVPQNLSASRPQDRQFILSSKKLLLSDSGFYLCAWGTARVITGELFFGEGSRLTVL.

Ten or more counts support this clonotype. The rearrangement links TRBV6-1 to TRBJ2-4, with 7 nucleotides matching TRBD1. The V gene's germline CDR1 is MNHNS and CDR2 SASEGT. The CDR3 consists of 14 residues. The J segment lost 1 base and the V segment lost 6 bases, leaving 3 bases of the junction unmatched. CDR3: CASSEQGAKNIQYF. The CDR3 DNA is TGTGCCAGCAGCGAACAGGGGGCCAAAAACATTCAGTACTTC.

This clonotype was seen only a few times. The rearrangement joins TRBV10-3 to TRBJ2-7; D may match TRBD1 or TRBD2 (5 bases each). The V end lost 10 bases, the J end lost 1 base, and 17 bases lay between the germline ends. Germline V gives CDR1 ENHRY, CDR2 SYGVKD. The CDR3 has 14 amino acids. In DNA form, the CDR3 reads TGTGCCAACTCTGGGGCAGAGGGATCCTACGAGCAGTACTTC. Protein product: CANSGAEGSYEQYF.

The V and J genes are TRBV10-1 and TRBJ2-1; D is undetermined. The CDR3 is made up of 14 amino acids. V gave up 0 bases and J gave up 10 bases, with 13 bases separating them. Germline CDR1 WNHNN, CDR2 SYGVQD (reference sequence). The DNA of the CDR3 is TGCGCCAGCAGTGAGTCGACTCTCACCGGCGAGCAGTTCTTC. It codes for CASSESTLTGEQFF.

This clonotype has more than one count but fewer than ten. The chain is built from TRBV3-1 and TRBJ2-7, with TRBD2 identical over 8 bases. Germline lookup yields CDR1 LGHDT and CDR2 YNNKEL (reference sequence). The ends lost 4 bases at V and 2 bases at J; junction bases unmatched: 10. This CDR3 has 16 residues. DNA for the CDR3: TGTGCCAGCAGCCCATCAACCAGCGGGAGACCCTACGAGCAGTACTTC. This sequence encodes CASSPSTSGRPYEQYF.

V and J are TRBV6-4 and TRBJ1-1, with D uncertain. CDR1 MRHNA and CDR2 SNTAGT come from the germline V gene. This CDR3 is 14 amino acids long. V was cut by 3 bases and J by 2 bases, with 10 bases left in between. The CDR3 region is CASSESGLNTEAFF. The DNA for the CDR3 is TGTGCCAGCAGTGAATCGGGGTTAAACACTGAAGCTTTCTTT.

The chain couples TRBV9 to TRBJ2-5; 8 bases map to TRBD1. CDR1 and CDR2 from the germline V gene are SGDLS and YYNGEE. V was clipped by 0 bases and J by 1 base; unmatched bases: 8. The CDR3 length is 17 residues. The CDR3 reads CASSVGARTGFQETQYF. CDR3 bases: TGTGCCAGCAGCGTAGGGGCTCGGACAGGGTTCCAAGAGACCCAGTACTTC.

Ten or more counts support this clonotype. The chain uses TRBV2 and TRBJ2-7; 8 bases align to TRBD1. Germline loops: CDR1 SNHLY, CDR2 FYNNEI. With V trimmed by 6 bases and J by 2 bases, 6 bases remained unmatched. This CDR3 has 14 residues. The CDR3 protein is CASSQGQGTYEQYF. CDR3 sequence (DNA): TGTGCCAGCAGCCAAGGACAGGGAACCTACGAGCAGTACTTC.

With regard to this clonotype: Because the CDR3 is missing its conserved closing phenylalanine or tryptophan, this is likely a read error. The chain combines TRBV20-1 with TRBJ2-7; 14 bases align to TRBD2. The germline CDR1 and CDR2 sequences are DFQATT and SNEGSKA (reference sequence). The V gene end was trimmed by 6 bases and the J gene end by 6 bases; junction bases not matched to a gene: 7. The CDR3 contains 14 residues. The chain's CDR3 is CSAKGLAGVSEQYL. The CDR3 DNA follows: TGCAGTGCCAAGGGACTAGCGGGAGTATCCGAGCAGTACCTC.

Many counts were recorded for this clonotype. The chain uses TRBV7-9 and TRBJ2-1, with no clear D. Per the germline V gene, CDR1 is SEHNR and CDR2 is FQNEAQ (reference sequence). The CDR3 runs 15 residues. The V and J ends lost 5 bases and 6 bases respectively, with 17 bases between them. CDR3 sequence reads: CASSPQDLTSNEQFF. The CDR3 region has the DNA TGTGCCAGCAGCCCCCAGGACCTGACTTCCAATGAGCAGTTCTTC.

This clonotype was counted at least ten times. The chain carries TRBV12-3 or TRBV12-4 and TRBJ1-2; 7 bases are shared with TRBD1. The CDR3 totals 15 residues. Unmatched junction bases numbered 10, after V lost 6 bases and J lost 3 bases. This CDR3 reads CASRPTGRGDYGYTF. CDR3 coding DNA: TGTGCCAGCAGGCCGACAGGGCGAGGGGACTATGGCTACACCTTC.